Each of the 27 T cell receptor beta chains below was sequenced from the same sample in a study of blood T cell repertoires in COVID-19. Generated by immunoSEQ multiplex PCR, the TCRdb table keeps only in-frame clones and is missing some. The data contain roughly 220,000 clones, 88% of them seen just once; the ten biggest clones take up roughly 2.7%. Sequencing used PBMCs or T cells enriched from blood (not recorded which). The receptors shown here come from a woman younger than 45 who had recovered from COVID-19.

The gene calls are TRBV19 and TRBJ1-2; a possible D gene is TRBD1 (5 bases). The CDR3 runs to 13 residues. Trimming stripped 7 bases from V and 3 bases from J, with 12 bases between. The germline V gene has CDR1 LNHDA and CDR2 SQIVND (reference sequence). CDR3 in DNA: TGTGCCAGTACTTGGGGGGGTGACTATGGCTACACCTTC. It encodes CASTWGGDYGYTF.

The chain is built from TRBV2 and TRBJ2-6, with D unclear. The CDR3 is 15 amino acids. Germline CDR1 and CDR2: SNHLY and FYNNEI. Trimming took off 7 bases at V and 1 base at J, with 11 bases between the two ends. The CDR3 DNA reads as TGTGCCAGCACGGTCGGTGCTTCTGGGGCCAACGTCCTGACTTTC. It translates to CASTVGASGANVLTF.

In this sample, this clone turned up once. The chain links TRBV4-3 to TRBJ2-7, with D possibly being TRBD1 (5 bases). CDR1 and CDR2 (germline): LGHNA, YSLEER. The CDR3 loop spans 14 amino acids. The V end lost 6 bases, the J end lost 0 bases, and 12 bases lay between the germline ends. The CDR3, as DNA: TGCGCCAGCAGTCGACAGTTAGGCTCCTACGAGCAGTACTTC. Translating it yields CASSRQLGSYEQYF.

V is TRBV4-3 and J is TRBJ2-3, with D perhaps TRBD1 (5 bases). V was clipped by 0 bases and J by 4 bases, with 11 bases between them. Germline CDR1 is LGHNA and CDR2 is YSLEER. The CDR3 contains 15 residues. This chain's CDR3 is CASSQDRVSSDTQYF. The CDR3 DNA is TGCGCCAGCAGCCAAGACAGGGTATCGTCAGATACGCAGTATTTT.

The chain employs TRBV4-2 and TRBJ2-2, with D perhaps matching TRBD1 (6 bases). The CDR3 contains 14 residues. Germline V lookup: CDR1 LGHNA, CDR2 YNFKEQ. The V end lost 4 bases, the J end lost 7 bases, and 13 bases lay between the germline ends. The CDR3 nucleotides are TGTGCCAGCAGCCCCGGACAGTCCAACGGGGAGCTGTTTTTT. Its protein is CASSPGQSNGELFF.

V is TRBV19 and J is TRBJ1-3; 8 bases are shared with TRBD1. The CDR3 loop spans 15 amino acids. The J segment lost 0 bases and the V segment lost 6 bases, leaving 4 bases of the junction unmatched. The germline V gene has CDR1 LNHDA and CDR2 SQIVND (reference sequence). The CDR3 nucleotides read TGTGCCAGTAGCAGGGACAGGAGCTCTGGAAACACCATATATTTT. It encodes CASSRDRSSGNTIYF.

V and J are TRBV28 and TRBJ2-3, with 9 positions matching TRBD2. The CDR3 is 17 amino acids. Germline values: CDR1 MDHEN, CDR2 SYDVKM. The trim removed 1 base at V and 2 bases at J, leaving 7 bases unmatched. This CDR3 reads CASSLFGGGAATDTQYF. The CDR3 DNA follows: TGTGCCAGCAGTTTATTTGGCGGGGGGGCGGCCACAGATACGCAGTATTTT.

The rearrangement links TRBV7-9 to TRBJ2-7; perhaps TRBD2 as D (5 bases). The CDR3 length is 14 residues. The germline CDR1 and CDR2 sequences are SEHNR and FQNEAQ (reference sequence). The germline V and J ends were trimmed by 5 bases and 3 bases, with 14 bases remaining between them. CDR3 DNA sequence: TGTGCCAGCAGCCGGACCCCGGGGAACTACGAGCAGTACTTC. This sequence encodes CASSRTPGNYEQYF.

The V call is TRBV4-3, the J call TRBJ2-6, with TRBD2 identical over 7 bases. Trimming took 1 base from V and 0 from J; bases not matched to a gene: 3. The CDR3 has 17 amino acids. CDR1 is LGHNA, CDR2 YSLEER, per germline. The CDR3 nucleotides read TGCGCCAGCAGCCAAGTGGGAGGGAGCTCTGGGGCCAACGTCCTGACTTTC. Residues: CASSQVGGSSGANVLTF.

The chain uses TRBV5-8 and TRBJ2-3, with D hard to call. The CDR3 is 13 amino acids. Germline values: CDR1 SGHTS, CDR2 YDEGEE. V lost 3 bases, J lost 0 bases, and 5 bases lay in between. The CDR3 coding sequence is TGTGCCAGCAGCTGGCCTAGCACAGATACGCAGTATTTT. It codes for CASSWPSTDTQYF.

The chain has TRBV6-5 and TRBJ2-7, with D perhaps TRBD2 (6 bases). CDR1 is MNHEY, CDR2 SVGAGI, per germline. V lost 7 bases and J lost 7, with 17 bases in between. The CDR3 consists of 13 residues. The CDR3 DNA sequence: TGTGCCAGCAACTCGGAGGGGCCTAGGGAGCAGTACTTC. Protein sequence: CASNSEGPREQYF.

V usage is TRBV6-1 and J usage is TRBJ2-5, with 9 bases identical to TRBD2. The CDR3 extends over 15 amino acids. V was pared by 2 bases and J by 5 bases, with 6 bases of the junction left unmatched. Germline V CDR1 and CDR2: MNHNS, SASEGT. This CDR3 is CASSERGGAGETQYF. As DNA, the CDR3 is TGTGCCAGCAGTGAACGCGGGGGGGCGGGCGAGACCCAGTACTTC.

The chain employs TRBV6-1 and TRBJ2-7, with D unclear. Germline CDR1 MNHNS, CDR2 SASEGT. The V gene lost 3 bases and the J gene lost 6 bases, with 9 bases spanning the gap. This CDR3 has 12 amino acids. The CDR3 loop reads CASSDRVAEQYF. As DNA, the CDR3 is TGTGCCAGCAGTGATCGGGTGGCCGAGCAGTACTTC.

The V and J genes are TRBV18 and TRBJ1-4; D possibly corresponds to TRBD1 (6 bases). V was pared by 5 bases and J by 6 bases, with 13 bases between. The germline CDR1 and CDR2 sequences are KGHSH and LQKENI. The CDR3 has 14 amino acids. CDR3 residues: CASSTDSAYEKLFF. The CDR3 region has the DNA TGTGCCAGCTCAACGGACAGTGCTTATGAAAAACTGTTTTTT. The complete variable domain, with remaining parts taken from reference TRBV18 and TRBJ1-4, reads NAGVMQNPRHLVRRRGQEARLRCSPMKGHSHVYWYRQLPEEGLKFMVYLQKENIIDESGMPKERFSAEFPKEGPSILRIQQVVRGDSAAYFCASSTDSAYEKLFFGSGTQLSVL.

The chain carries TRBV5-6 and TRBJ1-2; 9 bases fit TRBD1. This CDR3 contains 14 residues. The germline V gene encodes CDR1 SGHDT and CDR2 YYEEEE. V shed 2 bases, J shed 3 bases, and the junction held 2 bases outside the gene matches. The chain's CDR3 is CASSLQGADYGYTF. CDR3 DNA sequence: TGTGCCAGCAGCTTACAGGGGGCGGACTATGGCTACACCTTC. Looking up the rest from reference TRBV5-6 and TRBJ1-2 gives the full variable domain: DAGVTQSPTHLIKTRGQQVTLRCSPKSGHDTVSWYQQALGQGPQFIFQYYEEEERQRGNFPDRFSGHQFPNYSSELNVNALLLGDSALYLCASSLQGADYGYTFGSGTRLTVV.

The CDR3 DNA is TGTGCCAGCGGACCCTACAGGGGGGGCGGCTACACCTTC. Protein sequence: CASGPYRGGGYTF. The J gene is TRBJ1-2, the V gene TRBV27; 8 nucleotides agree with TRBD1. With V trimmed by 8 bases and J by 8 bases, 10 bases remained unmatched. This CDR3 has 13 residues. CDR1 is MNHEY, CDR2 SMNVEV, per germline (reference sequence).

The V call is TRBV24-1, the J call TRBJ2-1; 8 bases align to TRBD2. Germline V gene sequence: CDR1 KGHDR, CDR2 SFDVKD. V dropped 7 bases and J dropped 4; count of bases not matched to a gene: 5. The CDR3 has 14 residues. CDR3 nucleotide sequence: TGTGCCACCAGCCGGGGGGGCGATTACAATGAGCAGTTCTTC. As protein: CATSRGGDYNEQFF.

The chain recombines TRBV4-3 with TRBJ1-3; D possibly corresponds to TRBD1 (6 bases). The V gene lost 0 bases and the J gene lost 4 bases, with 10 bases spanning the gap. CDR1 and CDR2 from the germline V gene are LGHNA and YSLEER. The CDR3 is 15 amino acids. CDR3 protein: CASSQDQGFGNTIYF. For the CDR3, the DNA is TGCGCCAGCAGCCAAGATCAGGGGTTCGGAAACACCATATATTTT.

This chain connects TRBV6-5 to TRBJ1-5; unclear D gene. The germline V gene encodes CDR1 MNHEY and CDR2 SVGAGI. The CDR3 consists of 15 residues. The germline V and J ends were trimmed by 0 bases and 3 bases, with 9 bases remaining between them. The CDR3 DNA sequence: TGTGCCAGCAGTTACTCGAGAAGCCTCAATCAGCCCCAGCATTTT. It translates to CASSYSRSLNQPQHF.

This clone has a single count. V gene TRBV7-9 combines with J gene TRBJ2-3; D unresolved. The CDR3 has 13 amino acids. Trimming shortened V by 1 base and J by 4 bases, and 6 bases separated the two germline ends. Germline V gives CDR1 SEHNR, CDR2 FQNEAQ (reference sequence). The CDR3: CASSLGGPDTQYF. CDR3 bases: TGTGCCAGCAGCTTAGGTGGGCCAGATACGCAGTATTTT.

This rearrangement joins TRBV12-3 or TRBV12-4 to TRBJ2-2, with no clear D. The CDR3 sequence is 13 residues long. Trimming removed 5 bases from V and 4 bases from J, with 8 bases in between. CDR3 sequence reads: CASSPRPTGELFF. CDR3 DNA: TGTGCCAGCAGTCCCCGTCCCACCGGGGAGCTGTTTTTT.

This chain joins TRBV7-9 and TRBJ1-2; no definite D call. Between the trimmed V and J ends, which lost 1 base and 0 bases, there was a span of 9 bases. Germline V gives CDR1 SEHNR, CDR2 FQNEAQ (reference sequence). CDR3 length equals 15 residues. The CDR3 bases are TGTGCCAGCAGCTTAGTCACGGGTGCTAACTATGGCTACACCTTC. The encoded protein is CASSLVTGANYGYTF.

This chain links TRBV6-6 with TRBJ2-5; D remains unclear. The CDR3 length is 14 residues. Germline values: CDR1 MNHNY, CDR2 SVGAGI (reference sequence). Trimming took 7 bases from V and 0 from J, leaving 12 bases between them. DNA of the CDR3: TGTGCCAGCAAGCTGAGTCCGTACCAAGAGACCCAGTACTTC. As protein: CASKLSPYQETQYF.

V usage is TRBV7-3 and J usage is TRBJ2-3; D gene uncertain. The CDR3 sequence is 16 residues long. Trimming cost V 5 bases and J 0 bases, with 15 bases left between them. CDR1 and CDR2 from the germline V gene are SGHTA and FQGTGA. The DNA of the CDR3 is TGTGCCAGCAGCCAGAGACCAGCGCCTAGCACAGATACGCAGTATTTT. This encodes CASSQRPAPSTDTQYF. Looking up the rest from reference TRBV7-3 and TRBJ2-3 gives the full variable domain: GAGVSQTPSNKVTEKGKYVELRCDPISGHTALYWYRQSLGQGPEFLIYFQGTGAADDSGLPNDRFFAVRPEGSVSTLKIQRTERGDSAVYLCASSQRPAPSTDTQYFGPGTRLTVL.

This clone has a single count. The chain has TRBV7-3 and TRBJ1-1; a possible D gene is TRBD1 (6 bases). This CDR3 has 14 residues. Deletions cut 5 bases from V and 0 bases from J, with 10 bases between. CDR1 and CDR2 from the germline V gene are SGHTA and FQGTGA. Here the CDR3 reads CASSPGTLNTEAFF. For the CDR3, the DNA is TGTGCCAGCAGCCCTGGGACACTGAACACTGAAGCTTTCTTT. The complete variable domain, with remaining parts taken from reference TRBV7-3 and TRBJ1-1, reads GAGVSQTPSNKVTEKGKYVELRCDPISGHTALYWYRQSLGQGPEFLIYFQGTGAADDSGLPNDRFFAVRPEGSVSTLKIQRTERGDSAVYLCASSPGTLNTEAFFGQGTRLTVV.

This clone occurred once. V gene TRBV27 combines with J gene TRBJ2-5, with 11 nucleotides matching TRBD1. Losses at the gene ends were 4 bases for V and 5 bases for J; bases not matched to a gene: 9. The CDR3 has 16 amino acids. Germline CDR1 MNHEY, CDR2 SMNVEV (reference sequence). The DNA of the CDR3 is TGTGCCAGCAGTTCCTTTAGGACAGGGGGCTTTGAGACCCAGTACTTC. It yields the protein CASSSFRTGGFETQYF.

The V and J genes are TRBV29-1 and TRBJ1-2, with TRBD1 matching 12 bases. The CDR3 has 18 amino acids. CDR1 and CDR2 (germline): SQVTM, ANQGSEA. The J segment lost 2 bases and the V segment lost 2 bases, leaving 12 bases of the junction unmatched. For the CDR3, the DNA is TGCAGCGTTGAACGTGGGACAGGGGGCAGAATCCCCAACTATGGCTACACCTTC. Protein product: CSVERGTGGRIPNYGYTF.